This entry concerns a single TCR beta chain. These data belong to a study of cytomegalovirus exposure and HLA in healthy donors. CDR1 and CDR2 (germline): SGHTA, FQGTGA. V gave up 5 bases and J gave up 5 bases, with 18 bases separating them. This CDR3 spans 15 amino acids. This PCR relied on a set of 60 Vbeta primers and 13 Jbeta primers. Produced via immunoSEQ multiplex PCR; TCRdb's table is partial and in-frame only. The profile covers roughly 190,000 clones, with roughly 80% appearing a single time and approximately 3.4% taken by the ten largest. The donors, nominally healthy at sampling, likely had unrecorded immune exposures.

Sequenced input: PBMCs. The receptor was isolated from a female donor in good health and CMV-seronegative. The rearrangement joins TRBV7-3 to TRBJ1-1; D not certain. This CDR3 reads CASSPSAGVRTEAFF. The CDR3, as DNA: TGTGCCAGCAGCCCATCTGCCGGAGTACGTACTGAAGCTTTCTTT.